These 21 T cell receptor beta chains came from one sample sequenced in a study of cytomegalovirus exposure and HLA in healthy donors. With 60 Vbeta and 13 Jbeta primers, the PCR was carried out. Measured with immunoSEQ multiplex PCR; TCRdb has only the in-frame clones, and not every one. The sample lists about 150,000 clones, 70% to 85% occurring once. The specimen sequenced was PBMCs. These TCRs come from a woman between 45 and 60 years old in good health and CMV-seropositive.

This chain joins TRBV4-3 and TRBJ1-2, with TRBD1 matching 9 bases. CDR3 size: 16 residues. The ends lost 3 bases at V and 6 bases at J; junction bases unmatched: 11. Germline values: CDR1 LGHNA, CDR2 YSLEER. The CDR3 region has the DNA TGCGCCAGCAGCCAGGACAGGGGTTCAGTCGTAAATGGCTACACCTTC. Its translation: CASSQDRGSVVNGYTF.

This rearrangement joins TRBV5-1 to TRBJ2-3; TRBD2 aligns across 10 bases. V shed 1 base, J shed 2 bases, and the junction held 4 bases outside the gene matches. In germline, CDR1 is SGHRS, CDR2 YFSETQ. The CDR3 consists of 16 residues. Here the CDR3 DNA reads TGCGCCAGCAGCTTGAGAGCGGGGGGGACCACAGATACGCAGTATTTT. It codes for CASSLRAGGTTDTQYF.

The chain links TRBV29-1 to TRBJ1-1, with a possible D match to TRBD1 (6 bases). Per germline, CDR1 SQVTM and CDR2 ANQGSEA. V was cut by 6 bases and J by 2 bases, with 16 bases left in between. This CDR3 contains 14 residues. The CDR3 nucleotides read TGCAGCGTACAGGGTGAGGGGCGAAACACTGAAGCTTTCTTT. This codes for CSVQGEGRNTEAFF. The variable domain in full, completed from reference TRBV29-1 and TRBJ1-1, reads SAVISQKPSRDICQRGTSLTIQCQVDSQVTMMFWYRQQPGQSLTLIATANQGSEATYESGFVIDKFPISRPNLTFSTLTVSNMSPEDSSIYLCSVQGEGRNTEAFFGQGTRLTVV.

The rearrangement uses TRBV27 and TRBJ2-7, with D perhaps TRBD1 (5 bases). Looked up from germline, CDR1 is MNHEY and CDR2 is SMNVEV (reference sequence). The CDR3 spans 13 residues. The ends were cut back, 6 bases at V and 2 bases at J, with 11 bases in the middle. The CDR3 here is CASRSTATYEQYF. CDR3 nucleotide sequence: TGTGCCAGCAGGTCGACAGCAACCTACGAGCAGTACTTC.

This clone appeared a single time. The chain carries TRBV4-1 and TRBJ2-7; D is unclear. CDR1 MGHRA and CDR2 YSYEKL come from the germline V gene. The germline V and J ends were trimmed by 4 bases and 0 bases, with 7 bases remaining between them. The CDR3 totals 13 residues. CDR3 coding DNA: TGCGCCAGCAGCCCAGTAAGCTCCTACGAGCAGTACTTC. This sequence encodes CASSPVSSYEQYF.

The gene calls are TRBV30 and TRBJ2-3; 8 positions match TRBD1. Germline assignment: CDR1 GTSNPN and CDR2 SVGIG (reference sequence). J was trimmed by 1 base and V by 6 bases; bases with no gene match: 12. The CDR3 is made up of 16 amino acids. Here the CDR3 reads CACGNRGVIGTDTQYF. The DNA for the CDR3 is TGTGCCTGCGGGAACAGGGGGGTAATAGGCACAGATACGCAGTATTTT.

The rearrangement joins TRBV7-9 to TRBJ1-5; D may be TRBD1 (5 bases). CDR3 length equals 14 residues. The V end lost 6 bases, the J end lost 7 bases, and 16 bases lay between the germline ends. Germline V gene data show CDR1 as SEHNR and CDR2 as FQNEAQ (reference sequence). The CDR3 coding sequence is TGTGCCAGCAGTCCCAGGGAGCGGGAACAGCCCCAGCATTTT. Translating gives CASSPREREQPQHF.

This clone came up a few times. This chain links TRBV5-3 with TRBJ2-7; 11 positions agree with TRBD1. TRBV5-3 is an open reading frame, and its role is uncertain. The length of the CDR3 is 17 residues. Trimming at V came to 4 bases and at J to 3 bases, leaving 12 bases not matched to a gene. The CDR3 nucleotides are TGTGCCAGAAGCCCGGACAGGGGGCGCTTATGGATCTACGAGCAGTACTTC. It translates to CARSPDRGRLWIYEQYF.

The sample holds a few counts of this clone. The V call is TRBV29-1, the J call TRBJ1-2; unclear D gene. Germline V gene lookup returns CDR1 SQVTM and CDR2 ANQGSEA. Trimming removed 3 bases from V and 8 bases from J, with 13 bases in between. The CDR3 has 12 residues. CDR3: CSVDELMEGYTF. DNA of the CDR3: TGCAGCGTTGATGAGTTGATGGAGGGCTACACCTTC.

The chain joins TRBV30 to TRBJ1-3; 7 bases fit TRBD1. CDR3 length equals 16 residues. Germline-derived CDR1 and CDR2 are GTSNPN and SVGIG (reference sequence). V dropped 2 bases and J dropped 0; count of bases not matched to a gene: 7. This CDR3 is CAWSLTGISSGNTIYF. The CDR3 nucleotides read TGTGCCTGGAGTTTGACAGGGATTAGCTCTGGAAACACCATATATTTT. The full variable domain, rest sourced from reference TRBV30 and TRBJ1-3, is SQTIHQWPATLVQPVGSPLSLECTVEGTSNPNLYWYRQAAGRGLQLLFYSVGIGQISSEVPQNLSASRPQDRQFILSSKKLLLSDSGFYLCAWSLTGISSGNTIYFGEGSWLTVV.

The V and J genes are TRBV29-1 and TRBJ2-7; 8 positions agree with TRBD1. The CDR3 contains 14 residues. Unmatched junction bases numbered 7, after V lost 5 bases and J lost 1 base. CDR1 is SQVTM, CDR2 ANQGSEA, per germline. This CDR3 is CSVYRDRSSYEQYF. The CDR3 region has the DNA TGCAGCGTTTACCGGGACAGGAGTTCCTACGAGCAGTACTTC.

About this clone: The same CDR3 also results from other DNA sequences found in this sample. This chain connects TRBV13 to TRBJ2-1, with a weak D call TRBD1 (6 bases). The CDR3 runs to 16 residues. CDR1 and CDR2 (germline): PRHDT, FYEKMQ (reference sequence). Between the trimmed V and J ends, which lost 0 bases and 7 bases, there was a span of 16 bases. The chain's CDR3 is CASSLGRWGQVNEQFF. The CDR3 DNA reads TGTGCCAGCAGCTTAGGCCGGTGGGGGCAGGTGAATGAGCAGTTCTTC.

Only a few counts were recorded for this clone. This chain links TRBV9 with TRBJ2-7, with 9 positions matching TRBD1. This CDR3 comprises 17 residues. Trimming took 0 bases from V and 6 from J; bases not matched to a gene: 13. Looked up from germline, CDR1 is SGDLS and CDR2 is YYNGEE. The CDR3 DNA reads TGTGCCAGCAGCGTAGATCATGGGACAGGGCCCCGTAGCGAGCAGTACTTC. This translates into CASSVDHGTGPRSEQYF.

The chain employs TRBV27 and TRBJ1-1; 7 bases align to TRBD1. From germline, CDR1 is MNHEY and CDR2 SMNVEV (reference sequence). The CDR3 totals 15 residues. The junction had 6 bases not matched to a gene; V was cut back by 1 base and J by 4 bases. For the CDR3, the DNA is TGTGCCAGCAGTTTATTGCGTTCAGGGGGCACTGAAGCTTTCTTT. Its protein is CASSLLRSGGTEAFF.

This chain joins TRBV7-9 and TRBJ2-7, with D uncertain. CDR3 length: 17 residues. CDR1 is SEHNR and CDR2 is FQNEAQ in the germline V gene (reference sequence). Trimming removed 5 bases at V and 0 bases at J, with 20 bases between. The CDR3 sequence is CASSQLPAPSLSYEQYF. The DNA of the CDR3 is TGTGCCAGCAGCCAACTACCGGCACCCTCCCTCTCCTACGAGCAGTACTTC.

The sample holds one count of this clone. This chain connects TRBV9 to TRBJ2-3, with unresolved D. Germline-derived CDR1 and CDR2 are SGDLS and YYNGEE. CDR3 length: 12 residues. V lost 4 bases, J lost 4 bases, and 7 bases lay in between. CDR3 DNA: TGTGCCAGCAGCCCCTTCTCAGATACGCAGTATTTT. It yields the protein CASSPFSDTQYF.

The chain carries TRBV4-1 and TRBJ2-7; D might be TRBD2 (5 bases). This CDR3 has 12 residues. Germline CDR1 and CDR2: MGHRA and YSYEKL. The V gene lost 2 bases and the J gene lost 6 bases, with 8 bases spanning the gap. CDR3 sequence: CASSQRGGEQYF. The CDR3 bases are TGCGCCAGCAGCCAACGGGGTGGCGAGCAGTACTTC.

The V gene is TRBV11-2, the J gene TRBJ2-7; D is undetermined. The germline gives CDR1 SGHAT, CDR2 FQNNGV. This CDR3 spans 13 amino acids. Trimming removed 0 bases from V and 3 bases from J, with 6 bases in between. Here the CDR3 DNA reads TGTGCCAGCAGCTTAGAATCTAGCTACGAGCAGTACTTC. Its translation is CASSLESSYEQYF.

The V gene is TRBV6-1, the J gene TRBJ2-7; 12 positions agree with TRBD2. The CDR3 covers 13 residues. CDR1 and CDR2 (germline): MNHNS, SASEGT. The V and J ends lost 9 bases and 3 bases, in that order; junction bases with no gene match: 3. For the CDR3, the DNA is TGTGCCAGTCCGGGACTAGCGGGCTACGAGCAGTACTTC. Protein sequence: CASPGLAGYEQYF.

There are a few counts of this clone. The chain links TRBV4-2 to TRBJ2-4; 9 positions match TRBD1. Germline V gives CDR1 LGHNA, CDR2 YNFKEQ. The J segment lost 7 bases and the V segment lost 3 bases, leaving 7 bases of the junction unmatched. The CDR3 has 15 residues. The CDR3 spells CASSHATGGRNIQYF. Here the CDR3 DNA reads TGTGCCAGCAGCCATGCTACAGGGGGCCGGAACATTCAGTACTTC.

The CDR3 region is CASSLVAGSNQPQHF. For the CDR3, the DNA is TGTGCCAGCAGCTTAGTAGCAGGGTCAAATCAGCCCCAGCATTTT. The chain links TRBV7-2 to TRBJ1-5, with a weak D call TRBD1 (5 bases). The CDR3 extends over 15 amino acids. The germline CDR1 and CDR2 sequences are SGHTA and FQGNSA. V lost 1 base to trimming and J lost 4 bases, with 11 bases between them.